This entry is about one T cell receptor beta chain. As yet, its antigen is unknown. The sample comes from a study of CXCR3-negative and CXCR3-positive naive CD8 T cells. The authors made the TRB cDNA libraries by 5' RACE using UMI labels. Using the 5' RACE reads, TCRdb records one entry per CDR3 protein without DNA. This repertoire includes approximately 52,000 distinct CDR3 sequences. Study results and limitations: Naive cells, whether CXCR3-negative or CXCR3-positive, had similar TRBV-TRBJ usage, while memory cells differed. Because surface CD5 did not distinguish the naive subsets, TCR strength was inferred from TRB CDR3 properties. Whereas both naive subsets had comparably high diversity, memory CD8+ cells had much lower diversity.

Sorts that each held 270,000 or so cells were run in triplicate for every CD8+ T cell subset. The CDR3 runs 14 residues. The receptor was derived from a human donor in good health. Some clones in this sample may be carry-over from other donors' samples. This rearrangement joins TRBV21-1 to TRBJ2-3. TRBV21-1 is recorded as a pseudogene. Sequences were obtained from memory CD8+ T cells from blood. The CDR3 protein is CASSHRMRTDTQYF.